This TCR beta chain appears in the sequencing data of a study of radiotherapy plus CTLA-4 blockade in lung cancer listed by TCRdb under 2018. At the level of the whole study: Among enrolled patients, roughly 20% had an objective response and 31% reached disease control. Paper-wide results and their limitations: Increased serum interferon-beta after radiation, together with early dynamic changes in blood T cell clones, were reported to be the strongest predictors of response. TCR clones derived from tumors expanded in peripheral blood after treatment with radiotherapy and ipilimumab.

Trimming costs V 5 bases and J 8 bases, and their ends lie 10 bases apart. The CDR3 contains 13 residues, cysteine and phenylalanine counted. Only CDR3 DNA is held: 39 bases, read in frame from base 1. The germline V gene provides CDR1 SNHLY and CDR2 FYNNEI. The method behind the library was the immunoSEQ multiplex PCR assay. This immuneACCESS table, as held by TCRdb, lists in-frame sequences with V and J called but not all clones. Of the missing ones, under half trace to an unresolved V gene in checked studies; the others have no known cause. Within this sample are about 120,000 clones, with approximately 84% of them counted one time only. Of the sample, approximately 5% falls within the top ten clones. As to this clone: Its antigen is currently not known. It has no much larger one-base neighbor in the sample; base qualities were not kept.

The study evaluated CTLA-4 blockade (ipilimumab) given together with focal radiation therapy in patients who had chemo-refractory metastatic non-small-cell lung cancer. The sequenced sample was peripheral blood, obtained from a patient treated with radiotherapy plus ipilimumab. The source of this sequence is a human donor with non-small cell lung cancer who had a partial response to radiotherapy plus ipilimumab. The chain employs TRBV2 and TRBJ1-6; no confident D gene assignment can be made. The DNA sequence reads TGTGCCAGCAGTTCCCCTCCCGATTCACCCCTCCACTTT. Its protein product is CASSSPPDSPLHF.